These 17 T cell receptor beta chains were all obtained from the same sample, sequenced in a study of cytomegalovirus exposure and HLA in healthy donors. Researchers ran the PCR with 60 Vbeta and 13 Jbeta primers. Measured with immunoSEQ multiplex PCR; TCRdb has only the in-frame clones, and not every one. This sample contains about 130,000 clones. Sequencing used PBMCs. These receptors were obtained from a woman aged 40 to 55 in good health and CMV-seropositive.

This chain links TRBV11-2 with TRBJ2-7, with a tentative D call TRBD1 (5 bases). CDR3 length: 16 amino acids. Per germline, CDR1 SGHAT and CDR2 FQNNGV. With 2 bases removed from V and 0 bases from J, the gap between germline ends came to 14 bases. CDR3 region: CASSLLSVTVSYEQYF. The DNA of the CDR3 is TGTGCCAGCAGCTTACTTTCTGTGACAGTCTCCTACGAGCAGTACTTC.

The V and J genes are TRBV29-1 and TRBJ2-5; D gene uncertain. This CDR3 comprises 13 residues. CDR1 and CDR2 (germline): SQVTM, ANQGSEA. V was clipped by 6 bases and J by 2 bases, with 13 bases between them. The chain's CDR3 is CSVARHEQETQYF. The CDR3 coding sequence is TGCAGCGTGGCCCGACACGAACAAGAGACCCAGTACTTC. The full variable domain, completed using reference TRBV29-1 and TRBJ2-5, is SAVISQKPSRDICQRGTSLTIQCQVDSQVTMMFWYRQQPGQSLTLIATANQGSEATYESGFVIDKFPISRPNLTFSTLTVSNMSPEDSSIYLCSVARHEQETQYFGPGTRLLVL.

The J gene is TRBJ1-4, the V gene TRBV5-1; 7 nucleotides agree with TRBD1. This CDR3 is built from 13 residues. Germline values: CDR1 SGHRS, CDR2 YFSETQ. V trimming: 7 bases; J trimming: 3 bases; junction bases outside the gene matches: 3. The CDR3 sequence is CASRQGANEKLFF. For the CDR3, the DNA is TGCGCCAGCCGACAGGGCGCTAATGAAAAACTGTTTTTT.

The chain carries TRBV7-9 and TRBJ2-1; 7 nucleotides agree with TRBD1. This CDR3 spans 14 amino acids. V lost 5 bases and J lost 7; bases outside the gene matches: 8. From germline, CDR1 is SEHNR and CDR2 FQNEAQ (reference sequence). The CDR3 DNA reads TGTGCCAGCAGCACACCGGGACAGCCAAATGAGCAGTTCTTC. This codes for CASSTPGQPNEQFF.

The CDR3 loop is CASSLNLNTEAFF. The CDR3 coding sequence is TGCGCCAGCAGCTTGAATCTTAACACTGAAGCTTTCTTT. V gene TRBV5-1 combines with J gene TRBJ1-1; D gene uncertain. The V end was cut by 1 base, the J end by 2 bases, with 6 bases between. This CDR3 has 13 residues. CDR1 SGHRS and CDR2 YFSETQ come from the germline V gene. Together with reference TRBV5-1 and TRBJ1-1, the CDR3 gives the full variable domain: KAGVTQTPRYLIKTRGQQVTLSCSPISGHRSVSWYQQTPGQGLQFLFEYFSETQRNKGNFPGRFSGRQFSNSRSEMNVSTLELGDSALYLCASSLNLNTEAFFGQGTRLTVV.

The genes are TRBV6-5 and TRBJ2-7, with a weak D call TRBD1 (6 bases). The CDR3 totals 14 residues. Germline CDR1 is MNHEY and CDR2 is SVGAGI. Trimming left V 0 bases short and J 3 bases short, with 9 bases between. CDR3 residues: CASSYSTGNYEQYF. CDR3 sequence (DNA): TGTGCCAGCAGTTACTCGACAGGTAACTACGAGCAGTACTTC.

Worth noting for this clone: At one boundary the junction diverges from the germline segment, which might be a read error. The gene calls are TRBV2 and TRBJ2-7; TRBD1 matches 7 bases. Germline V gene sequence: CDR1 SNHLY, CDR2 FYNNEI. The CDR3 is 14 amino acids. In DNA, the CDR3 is TGTGCCAGCATAAGGGGGCCGGACTCCCACGAGCAGTACTTC. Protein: CASIRGPDSHEQYF. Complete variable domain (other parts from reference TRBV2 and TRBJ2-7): EPEVTQTPSHQVTQMGQEVILRCVPISNHLYFYWYRQILGQKVEFLVSFYNNEISEKSEIFDDQFSVERPDGSNFTLKIRSTKLEDSAMYFCASIRGPDSHEQYFGPGTRLTVT.

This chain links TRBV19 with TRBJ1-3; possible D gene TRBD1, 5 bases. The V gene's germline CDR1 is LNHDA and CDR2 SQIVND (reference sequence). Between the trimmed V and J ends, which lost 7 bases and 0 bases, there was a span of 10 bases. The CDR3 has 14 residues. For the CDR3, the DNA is TGTGCCAGTACCCGACAGAACTCTGGAAACACCATATATTTT. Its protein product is CASTRQNSGNTIYF.

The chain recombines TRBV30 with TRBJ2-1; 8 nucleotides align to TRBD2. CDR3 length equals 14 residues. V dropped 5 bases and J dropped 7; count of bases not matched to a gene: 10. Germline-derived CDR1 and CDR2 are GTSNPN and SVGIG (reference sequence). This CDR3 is CAWGGLAVENEQFF. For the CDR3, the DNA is TGTGCCTGGGGCGGACTAGCAGTCGAGAATGAGCAGTTCTTC.

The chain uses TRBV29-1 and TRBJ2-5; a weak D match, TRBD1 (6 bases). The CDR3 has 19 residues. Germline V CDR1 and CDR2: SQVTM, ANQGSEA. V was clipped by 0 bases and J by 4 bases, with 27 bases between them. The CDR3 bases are TGCAGCGTTGAAGACCCTTGGGGGCGAGGGCCCATAGGGAGAGAGACCCAGTACTTC. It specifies CSVEDPWGRGPIGRETQYF.

The CDR3 is CASSEMDRREPEAFF. The CDR3 nucleotides read TGCGCCAGCAGTGAGATGGACAGGAGGGAGCCTGAAGCTTTCTTT. The chain carries TRBV10-1 and TRBJ1-1; TRBD1 matches 7 bases. This CDR3 region has 15 residues. V was clipped by 2 bases and J by 6 bases; unmatched bases: 9. Germline V CDR1 and CDR2: WNHNN, SYGVQD (reference sequence).

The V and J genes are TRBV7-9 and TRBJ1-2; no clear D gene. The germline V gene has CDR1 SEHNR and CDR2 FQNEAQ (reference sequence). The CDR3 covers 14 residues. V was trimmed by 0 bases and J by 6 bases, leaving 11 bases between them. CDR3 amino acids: CASSLARGWDGYTF. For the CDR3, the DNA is TGTGCCAGCAGCTTAGCGCGGGGTTGGGATGGCTACACCTTC.

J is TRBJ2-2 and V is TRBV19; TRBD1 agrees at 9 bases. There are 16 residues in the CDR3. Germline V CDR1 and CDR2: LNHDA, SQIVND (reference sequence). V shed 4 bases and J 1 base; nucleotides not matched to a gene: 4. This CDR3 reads CASSRNRGQNTGELFF. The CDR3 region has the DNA TGTGCCAGTAGTAGAAACAGGGGGCAGAACACCGGGGAGCTGTTTTTT. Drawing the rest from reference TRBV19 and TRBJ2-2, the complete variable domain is DGGITQSPKYLFRKEGQNVTLSCEQNLNHDAMYWYRQDPGQGLRLIYYSQIVNDFQKGDIAEGYSVSREKKESFPLTVTSAQKNPTAFYLCASSRNRGQNTGELFFGEGSRLTVL.

The CDR3 reads CASSLDLSWGRGNNQPQHF. The CDR3 bases are TGTGCCAGCAGCTTAGATCTCTCGTGGGGGAGGGGGAACAATCAGCCCCAGCATTTT. The chain recombines TRBV7-9 with TRBJ1-5; D perhaps matches TRBD1 (6 bases). V was shortened by 1 base and J by 3 bases, with 22 bases between the two germline ends. This CDR3 has 19 residues. Germline CDR1 reads SEHNR; CDR2 reads FQNEAQ (reference sequence).

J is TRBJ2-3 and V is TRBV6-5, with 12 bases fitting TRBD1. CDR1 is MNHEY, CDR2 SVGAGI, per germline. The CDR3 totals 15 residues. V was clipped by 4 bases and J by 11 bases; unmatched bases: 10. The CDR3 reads CASSLGTGGPMMQYF. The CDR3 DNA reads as TGTGCCAGCAGTTTGGGGACAGGGGGCCCAATGATGCAGTATTTT.

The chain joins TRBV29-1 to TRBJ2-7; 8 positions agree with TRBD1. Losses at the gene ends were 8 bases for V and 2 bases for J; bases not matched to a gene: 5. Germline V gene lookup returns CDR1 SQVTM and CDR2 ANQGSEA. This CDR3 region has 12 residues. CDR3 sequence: CSIRTGPYEQYF. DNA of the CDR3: TGCAGCATCAGGACAGGGCCCTACGAGCAGTACTTC.

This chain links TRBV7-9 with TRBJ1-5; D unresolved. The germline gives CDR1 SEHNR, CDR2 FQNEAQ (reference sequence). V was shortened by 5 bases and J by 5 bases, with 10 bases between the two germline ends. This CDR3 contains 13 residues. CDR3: CASSLSLHQPQHF. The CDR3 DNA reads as TGTGCCAGCAGCCTTAGCCTCCATCAGCCCCAGCATTTT.